This T cell receptor beta chain was documented in a study of a mutant IDH1 vaccine in newly diagnosed glioma. Study in general: Investigators started vaccination 4-6 weeks after radiotherapy alone, or with temozolomide cycles.

Time point reported: week 35, safety follow-up. Vaccination used 300 ug of mutant IDH1 20-mer peptide per dose, with topical imiquimod. Administration of eight vaccinations to patients took place in weeks 1, 3, 5, 7, 11, 15, 19, 23. Trimming took off 3 bases at V and 1 base at J, with 9 bases between the two ends. Germline loops: CDR1 LNHDA, CDR2 SQIVND (reference sequence). The CDR3 runs 14 residues. Generated by immunoSEQ multiplex PCR, the TCRdb table keeps only in-frame clones and is missing some. The sample lists about 46,000 clones, approximately 92% occurring once. Comments on this clone: What it recognizes is unknown.

The source is a man aged 50 or older with glioma. V is TRBV19 and J is TRBJ1-1, with TRBD1 as a possible D gene (5 bases). The source material was PBMCs, sampled from a glioma patient whose treatment included an IDH1 peptide vaccine. This CDR3 is CASSMRGGNTEAFF. In nucleotides, the CDR3 is TGTGCCAGTAGTATGAGGGGAGGGAACACTGAAGCTTTCTTT.